This TCR beta chain was found in a study of T cells expressing NK-cell markers. Study information: TCR beta repertoires came from sorted CD3+CD56+NKG2C+, CD3+CD56+NKG2C- and CD3+CD56-NKG2C+ T cells. The authors sequenced eight donors, of whom seven were HCMV-seropositive and one was seronegative. Whole-study findings and limits: Researchers report these clonotypes also headed the CD3+CD56-NKG2C+ fraction in a handful of donors.

CDR1 and CDR2 (germline): SGHTA, FQGNSA. This CDR3 spans 13 amino acids. The TCR beta cDNA came from 5'RACE template switching with UMIs. TCRdb reprocessed the 5' RACE reads; each CDR3 protein has one entry and no DNA is given. This table holds 300,000 to 450,000 distinct CDR3 sequences. On this clonotype itself: Its antigen remains unidentified.

The specimen sequenced was blood T cells: a sorted CD56 or NKG2C T cell subset, CD4+ or CD8+ T cells, or bulk PBMC T cells (not recorded which). The genes are TRBV7-2 and TRBJ2-2. The sequence was obtained from a man aged 18-69 years in good health. This chain's CDR3 is CASSIVATGELFF.